This T cell receptor (beta chain) was captured by sequencing in a study of identical twins. Study-level points and caveats: Reduced insertions were recorded for abundant cord blood beta clonotypes, with no such pattern in memory repertoires. Twin-shared out-of-frame alpha sequences showed excess low generation probability.

cDNA carried unique molecular identifiers, and a universal primer site was added by template switching. TCRdb analysed the 5' RACE reads with MiXCR anew, one entry per CDR3 protein. The repertoire holds around 570,000 distinct CDR3 sequences, 7.5% to 10% seen once, with 3% in the top ten. Looked up from germline, CDR1 is SEHNR and CDR2 is FQNEAQ (reference sequence). The CDR3 sequence is 15 residues long. The V end lost 1 base, the J end lost 2 bases, and 10 bases lay between the germline ends. This clonotype was picked up a small number of times. The antigen remains undetermined. A further study also used this sample, focusing on yellow fever vaccine responses in identical twins.

The rearrangement joins TRBV7-9 to TRBJ2-3; possible D gene TRBD2, 6 bases. Sequencing was performed on PBMCs. This receptor was taken from a woman aged 18-29 years in good health. CDR3 amino acids: CASSLVPGDTDTQYF. CDR3 nucleotides: TGTGCCAGCAGCTTAGTCCCGGGGGACACAGATACGCAGTATTTT.